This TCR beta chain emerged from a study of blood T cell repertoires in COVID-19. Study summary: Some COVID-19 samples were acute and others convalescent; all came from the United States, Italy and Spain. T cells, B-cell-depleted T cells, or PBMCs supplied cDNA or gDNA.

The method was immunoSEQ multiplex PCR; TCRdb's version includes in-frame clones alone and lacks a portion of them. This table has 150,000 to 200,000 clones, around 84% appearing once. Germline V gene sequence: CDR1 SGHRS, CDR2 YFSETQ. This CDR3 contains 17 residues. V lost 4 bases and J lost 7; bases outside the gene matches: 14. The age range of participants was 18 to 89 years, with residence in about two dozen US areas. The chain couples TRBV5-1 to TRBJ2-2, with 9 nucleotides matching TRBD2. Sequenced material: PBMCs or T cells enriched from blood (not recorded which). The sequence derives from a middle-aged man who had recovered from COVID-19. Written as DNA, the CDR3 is TGCGCCAGCAGCCCCTGGACCGGCGGGGGGGCCGGCGGGGAGCTGTTTTTT. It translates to CASSPWTGGGAGGELFF.